The 21 T cell receptor beta chains listed next were all sequenced from one sample in a study of T cell responses to AZD1222 COVID-19 vaccine (dated by TCRdb to the early 2020s). Library creation used the immunoSEQ multiplex PCR assay. Sourced from immuneACCESS, this table was stored by TCRdb with only in-frame sequences that have V and J called. A share of the clones is absent; for the studies checked, an unresolved V gene accounts for under half, and the remainder has no known explanation. In this sample the table shows approximately 160,000 clones, more than 85% of which occur a single time. Roughly 0.9% of the sample is taken by the ten largest. The meaning of the sample's time point label: baseline before first vaccination. Source: peripheral blood, taken on day 0 of AZD1222 vaccination. Every receptor here comes from an adult in good health.

The CDR3 is CASSFQGFYSNQPQHF. The CDR3 nucleotides are TGTGCCAGCAGCTTTCAGGGATTCTATAGCAATCAGCCCCAGCATTTT. The chain couples TRBV5-6 to TRBJ1-5, with D maybe TRBD1 (5 bases). Trimming removed 2 bases from V and 0 bases from J, with 12 bases in between. The CDR3 has 16 residues. Germline loops: CDR1 SGHDT, CDR2 YYEEEE.

The genes are TRBV15 and TRBJ1-2; D gene unclear. V gave up 1 base and J gave up 1 base, with 7 bases separating them. Germline assignment: CDR1 LNHNV and CDR2 YYDKDF (reference sequence). The CDR3 runs 14 residues. The CDR3 DNA sequence: TGTGCCACCAGCAGAGGGAGGGTTAACTATGGCTACACCTTC. Amino acids: CATSRGRVNYGYTF.

J is TRBJ1-1 and V is TRBV10-3; no definite D call. The CDR3 totals 14 residues. V was clipped by 6 bases and J by 0 bases, with 11 bases between them. Germline assignment: CDR1 ENHRY and CDR2 SYGVKD. CDR3 residues: CAIRDGIMNTEAFF. CDR3 coding DNA: TGTGCCATCAGAGATGGGATCATGAACACTGAAGCTTTCTTT.

This rearrangement joins TRBV6-2 or TRBV6-3 to TRBJ2-1; 10 bases line up with TRBD2. Germline V gene lookup returns CDR1 MNHEY and CDR2 SVGEGT. This CDR3 spans 15 amino acids. Losses at the gene ends were 6 bases for V and 8 bases for J; bases not matched to a gene: 10. The DNA of the CDR3 is TGTGCCAGCAGCCCGACGTCTAGCGGGGGCCATGAGCAGTTCTTC. Amino acids: CASSPTSSGGHEQFF.

The rearrangement links TRBV5-5 to TRBJ1-5; D possibly corresponds to TRBD1 (5 bases). V shed 3 bases and J shed 3 bases, with 22 bases lying between them. CDR3 length equals 18 residues. Germline CDR1 SGHKS, CDR2 YYEKEE (reference sequence). The CDR3 is CASSWWGNPRAYNQPQHF. CDR3 nucleotide sequence: TGTGCCAGCAGCTGGTGGGGGAACCCTCGAGCGTACAATCAGCCCCAGCATTTT.

The rearrangement links TRBV18 to TRBJ1-1, with D possibly being TRBD1 (5 bases). Trimming took off 6 bases at V and 4 bases at J, with 21 bases between the two ends. Germline CDR1 is KGHSH and CDR2 is LQKENI. The CDR3 length is 16 residues. As DNA, the CDR3 is TGTGCCAGCTCGTCCCGGAGGGACGCGAGTGTCACTGAAGCTTTCTTT. Translated: CASSSRRDASVTEAFF.

This clone was counted a single time. The chain carries TRBV27 and TRBJ1-5; no definite D call. Trimming left V 5 bases short and J 0 bases short, with 14 bases between. The CDR3 covers 16 residues. The V gene's germline CDR1 is MNHEY and CDR2 SMNVEV (reference sequence). The CDR3 DNA is TGTGCCAGCAGTGCCCGCCCTGCTTATAGCAATCAGCCCCAGCATTTT. It codes for CASSARPAYSNQPQHF.

The gene calls are TRBV28 and TRBJ1-2, with 7 bases aligning to TRBD1. Germline V CDR1 and CDR2: MDHEN, SYDVKM. This CDR3 has 14 residues. V dropped 4 bases and J dropped 8; count of bases not matched to a gene: 10. CDR3 amino acids: CASSSADRARGYTF. The CDR3 bases are TGTGCCAGCAGTTCGGCCGACAGGGCGCGAGGCTACACCTTC.

The chain recombines TRBV4-1 with TRBJ1-6, with no clear D. The CDR3 covers 16 residues. The germline V and J ends were trimmed by 0 bases and 8 bases, with 14 bases remaining between them. Germline CDR1 reads MGHRA; CDR2 reads YSYEKL. The CDR3 nucleotides read TGCGCCAGCAGCCAAGAAGGTCGAAGTTTTGATTCACCCCTCCACTTT. Amino acids: CASSQEGRSFDSPLHF.

This chain links TRBV5-1 with TRBJ2-1; 9 bases match TRBD1. Germline V gene lookup returns CDR1 SGHRS and CDR2 YFSETQ. J lost 1 base, V lost 4 bases, and 6 bases had no gene match. The CDR3 runs 16 residues. The chain's CDR3 is CASSSRDRASYNEQFF. In DNA form, the CDR3 reads TGCGCCAGCAGCAGTCGGGACAGGGCATCCTACAATGAGCAGTTCTTC.

The rearrangement uses TRBV5-1 and TRBJ2-5, with 10 bases matching TRBD2. CDR1 is SGHRS and CDR2 is YFSETQ in the germline V gene. This CDR3 is built from 16 residues. V gave up 0 bases and J gave up 4 bases; unmatched junction bases: 6. The CDR3 bases are TGCGCCAGCAGCTTGGCAGTAGCGGGGGGAGGAGAGACCCAGTACTTC. Translated, it gives CASSLAVAGGGETQYF.

Here the CDR3 reads CASSRDSSEQYF. As DNA, the CDR3 is TGTGCCAGCAGCCGGGACTCAAGTGAGCAGTACTTC. The chain combines TRBV5-8 with TRBJ2-7; D possibly corresponds to TRBD2 (6 bases). The V gene's germline CDR1 is SGHTS and CDR2 YDEGEE. The CDR3 length is 12 residues. The V gene lost 4 bases and the J gene lost 7 bases, with 12 bases spanning the gap.

The chain joins TRBV2 to TRBJ1-1; TRBD1 matches at 9 bases. The ends lost 5 bases at V and 5 bases at J; junction bases unmatched: 9. Per germline, CDR1 SNHLY and CDR2 FYNNEI. There are 15 residues in the CDR3. The CDR3 DNA is TGTGCCAGCAGTCAGGAACAGGGGGCAAGAACTGAAGCTTTCTTT. The encoded protein is CASSQEQGARTEAFF. Using reference TRBV2 and TRBJ1-1 for the parts outside the CDR3, the full variable domain is EPEVTQTPSHQVTQMGQEVILRCVPISNHLYFYWYRQILGQKVEFLVSFYNNEISEKSEIFDDQFSVERPDGSNFTLKIRSTKLEDSAMYFCASSQEQGARTEAFFGQGTRLTVV.

The rearrangement joins TRBV5-1 to TRBJ2-2, with 9 positions matching TRBD1. With V trimmed by 6 bases and J by 2 bases, 11 bases remained unmatched. The germline V gene has CDR1 SGHRS and CDR2 YFSETQ. The CDR3 covers 17 residues. CDR3 coding DNA: TGCGCCAGCATAAGAACGCCGGGACAGGGTAACACCGGGGAGCTGTTTTTT. Amino acids: CASIRTPGQGNTGELFF.

The gene calls are TRBV18 and TRBJ2-1; unclear D gene. The V end lost 4 bases, the J end lost 6 bases, and 10 bases lay between the germline ends. CDR3 size: 13 residues. Germline-derived CDR1 and CDR2 are KGHSH and LQKENI. The CDR3 here is CASSLPNINEQFF. In nucleotides, the CDR3 is TGTGCCAGCTCACTCCCTAACATCAATGAGCAGTTCTTC.

This chain uses TRBV5-1 with TRBJ1-1; TRBD1 is a possible D gene (6 bases). Trimming took 4 bases from V and 4 from J, leaving 14 bases between them. Germline V gene lookup returns CDR1 SGHRS and CDR2 YFSETQ. The CDR3 length is 14 residues. CDR3 in DNA: TGCGCCAGCAGCCTAGGCCAGGGGAGCACTGAAGCTTTCTTT. Amino acids: CASSLGQGSTEAFF.

This chain uses TRBV11-3 with TRBJ2-2; 9 positions agree with TRBD1. The germline gives CDR1 SGHNT, CDR2 YENEEA. V lost 3 bases, J lost 5 bases, and 1 base stayed unmatched. The CDR3 length is 14 residues. CDR3 DNA: TGTGCCAGCAGCTTGACAGGGGGGACCGGGGAGCTGTTTTTT. Amino acid sequence: CASSLTGGTGELFF.

J is TRBJ1-2 and V is TRBV6-5; 9 positions match TRBD1. The CDR3 has 14 residues. Germline V lookup: CDR1 MNHEY, CDR2 SVGAGI. V gave up 0 bases and J gave up 8 bases; unmatched junction bases: 4. CDR3 DNA sequence: TGTGCCAGCAGTTACTCGGGGACAGGGTGGGGCTACACCTTC. It specifies CASSYSGTGWGYTF.

The chain has TRBV7-9 and TRBJ1-3, with D unclear. CDR1 is SEHNR, CDR2 FQNEAQ, per germline (reference sequence). This CDR3 comprises 16 residues. Trimming removed 3 bases at V and 0 bases at J, with 12 bases between. CDR3 coding DNA: TGTGCCAGCAGCTTGGTCCCAGTGAGCTCTGGAAACACCATATATTTT. Its translation: CASSLVPVSSGNTIYF. Full variable domain (outside the CDR3, taken from reference TRBV7-9 and TRBJ1-3): DTGVSQNPRHKITKRGQNVTFRCDPISEHNRLYWYRQTLGQGPEFLTYFQNEAQLEKSRLLSDRFSAERPKGSFSTLEIQRTEQGDSAMYLCASSLVPVSSGNTIYFGEGSWLTVV.

The chain couples TRBV2 to TRBJ1-5, with D maybe TRBD1 (6 bases). Trimming took 4 bases from V and 2 from J, leaving 15 bases between them. Germline V gene data show CDR1 as SNHLY and CDR2 as FYNNEI. This CDR3 is built from 16 residues. The DNA of the CDR3 is TGTGCCAGCAGTGGAATGGACAGAGCCGGCAATCAGCCCCAGCATTTT. Its translation is CASSGMDRAGNQPQHF. Filled out from reference TRBV2 and TRBJ1-5, the complete variable domain reads EPEVTQTPSHQVTQMGQEVILRCVPISNHLYFYWYRQILGQKVEFLVSFYNNEISEKSEIFDDQFSVERPDGSNFTLKIRSTKLEDSAMYFCASSGMDRAGNQPQHFGDGTRLSIL.

The rearrangement links TRBV9 to TRBJ1-2, with 9 bases fitting TRBD1. The germline V gene has CDR1 SGDLS and CDR2 YYNGEE. With V trimmed by 4 bases and J by 0 bases, 10 bases remained unmatched. This CDR3 is 17 amino acids long. The CDR3 DNA sequence: TGTGCCAGCAGCCCCAGGACAGGGGCTACATCTAACTATGGCTACACCTTC. This encodes CASSPRTGATSNYGYTF.